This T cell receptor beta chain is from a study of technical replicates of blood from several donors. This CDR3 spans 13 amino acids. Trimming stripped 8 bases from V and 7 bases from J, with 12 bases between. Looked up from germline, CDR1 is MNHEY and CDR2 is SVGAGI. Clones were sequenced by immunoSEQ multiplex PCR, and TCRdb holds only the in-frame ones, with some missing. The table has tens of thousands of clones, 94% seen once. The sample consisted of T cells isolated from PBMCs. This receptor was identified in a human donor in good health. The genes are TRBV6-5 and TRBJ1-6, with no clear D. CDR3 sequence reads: CASHGGLNSPLHF. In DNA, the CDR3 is TGTGCCAGCCACGGAGGATTGAATTCACCCCTCCACTTT.